This is a list of T cell receptor beta chains from one sample in a study of graft-versus-host responses after intestinal transplantation. The protocol was immunoSEQ multiplex PCR, while the TCRdb copy is restricted to in-frame clones and leaves out a portion. The sample consists of 35,000 to 50,000 clones, approximately 94% of them appearing once. Source: PBMCs, taken about 320 days after intestinal transplant. These receptors were collected from a human patient who received an intestinal transplant, so some T cells may come from the graft donor. Both conserved end residues are part of each CDR3. The order of the fields is V gene, D gene, clone size, J gene, CDR3 protein, CDR3 DNA. A D gene is named only where the DNA matches it firmly. For some rows the clone size is stated as once, few or many, or as a class when expanded; others skip it.

>TRBV6-5|-|-|TRBJ1-6
CASTWARGSPLHF
TGTGCCAGCACTTGGGCCCGGGGTTCACCCCTCCACTTT
>TRBV7-9|-|-|TRBJ1-2
CASSLSELEAFYGYTF
TGTGCCAGCAGCTTATCTGAGCTTGAGGCTTTCTATGGCTACACCTTC
>TRBV7-2|TRBD2|-|TRBJ2-7
CASRSEPTSGGGQYF
TGTGCCAGCAGGAGTGAACCGACTAGCGGGGGAGGGCAGTACTTC
>TRBV6-5|-|-|TRBJ2-1
CASSTDNNEQFF
TGTGCCAGCAGCACCGACAACAATGAGCAGTTCTTC
>TRBV28|-|-|TRBJ1-2
CASSRAYGYTF
TGTGCCAGCAGCCGAGCCTATGGCTACACCTTC
>TRBV7-3|-|once|TRBJ2-2
CASSLSVPTGELFF
TGTGCCAGCAGCTTAAGCGTTCCTACCGGGGAGCTGTTTTTT
>TRBV6-1|TRBD1|-|TRBJ1-2
CASSDIGGGGYTF
TGTGCCAGCAGTGATATAGGGGGCGGTGGCTACACCTTC
>TRBV6-5|TRBD1|-|TRBJ1-4
CASNRQGGEKLFF
TGTGCCAGCAATCGACAGGGCGGTGAAAAACTGTTTTTT
>TRBV10-2|-|-|TRBJ2-7
CASSDSALSYEQYF
TGCGCCAGCAGTGATTCGGCACTCTCCTACGAGCAGTACTTC
>TRBV12-2|-|-|TRBJ1-5
CASRFVSHLDRGCSNQPQHF
TGTGCAAGTCGCTTTGTAAGTCACTTGGACAGGGGATGTTCCAATCAGCCCCAGCATTTT
>TRBV28|-|-|TRBJ2-7
CASSLLLRGREYIEQYF
TGTGCCAGCAGTTTATTACTCCGGGGACGGGAGTATATCGAGCAGTACTTC
>TRBV5-1|-|-|TRBJ1-1
CASSRSENTEAFF
TGCGCCAGCAGTCGGTCAGAGAACACTGAAGCTTTCTTT
>TRBV10-2|TRBD1|-|TRBJ1-2
CASSERGTGGLYGYTF
TGCGCCAGCAGTGAGAGAGGGACAGGGGGACTTTATGGCTACACCTTC
>TRBV5-1|-|-|TRBJ1-4
CASRLGDSATNEKLFF
TGCGCCAGCAGGTTGGGTGACAGCGCAACTAATGAAAAACTGTTTTTT
>TRBV27|-|-|TRBJ2-1
CASSAQFLAVNNEQFF
TGTGCCAGCAGCGCCCAATTTCTAGCTGTTAACAATGAGCAGTTCTTC
>TRBV18|-|-|TRBJ1-5
CASSVGQQNQPQHF
TGTGCCAGCTCGGTGGGGCAGCAAAATCAGCCCCAGCATTTT
>TRBV4-1|-|few|TRBJ2-1
CASSPTRVTDEQFF
TGCGCCAGCAGCCCCACCAGGGTTACCGATGAGCAGTTCTTC
>TRBV7-9|TRBD2|-|TRBJ2-5
CASSSMGRARNQETQYF
TGTGCCAGCAGCTCCATGGGGAGGGCGAGAAACCAAGAGACCCAGTACTTC
>TRBV15|-|-|TRBJ1-1
CATSRDAGDTEAFF
TGTGCCACCAGCAGAGATGCAGGGGACACTGAAGCTTTCTTT
>TRBV11-2|-|-|TRBJ1-3
CASSLSVGNTIYF
TGTGCCAGCAGCTTGTCAGTTGGTAACACCATATATTTT
>TRBV5-1|TRBD1|-|TRBJ1-2
CASSSGTGTMSNYGYTF
TGCGCCAGCAGCTCCGGGACAGGGACTATGTCTAACTATGGCTACACCTTC
>TRBV6-5|TRBD1|once|TRBJ1-1
CASSYRDRATEAFF
TGTGCCAGCAGTTACAGGGACAGGGCCACTGAAGCTTTCTTT
>TRBV4-1|-|-|TRBJ1-2
CASSPVRNRNYGYTF
TGCGCCAGCAGCCCCGTGAGAAACAGAAACTATGGCTACACCTTC
>TRBV10-3|-|-|TRBJ2-7
CAIGRLSGYEQYF
TGTGCCATCGGCCGACTAAGCGGCTACGAGCAGTACTTC
>TRBV9|-|-|TRBJ1-2
CASSGPRQANYGYTF
TGTGCCAGCAGCGGTCCCAGACAGGCTAACTATGGCTACACCTTC
>TRBV11-3|-|once|TRBJ1-2
CASSLDRIGYTF
TGTGCCAGCAGCTTAGATCGCATCGGCTACACCTTC
>TRBV14|-|-|TRBJ2-2
CASSPSTGAYTGELFF
TGTGCCAGCAGCCCTTCGACTGGCGCGTACACCGGGGAGCTGTTTTTT
>TRBV7-9|-|-|TRBJ2-2
CASSLARGRGTGELFF
TGTGCCAGCAGCTTAGCGCGTGGGAGAGGTACCGGGGAGCTGTTTTTT
>TRBV27|TRBD2|-|TRBJ2-7
CASSLGLAGAYEQYF
TGTGCCAGCAGTTTAGGGCTAGCGGGGGCCTACGAGCAGTACTTC
>TRBV29-1|-|-|TRBJ1-1
CSVPMGWTEAFF
TGCAGCGTCCCTATGGGGTGGACTGAAGCTTTCTTT
>TRBV11-2|TRBD2|-|TRBJ2-3
CASPGPPTSGGVSSDTQYF
TGTGCCAGCCCCGGGCCCCCGACTAGCGGGGGGGTAAGTTCAGATACGCAGTATTTT
>TRBV13|-|-|TRBJ2-5
CASSLTEYQETQYF
TGTGCCAGCAGCTTAACGGAGTACCAAGAGACCCAGTACTTC
>TRBV11-2|TRBD2|-|TRBJ2-1
CASSLGGLGSEQFF
TGTGCCAGCAGCTTAGGGGGACTAGGGTCTGAGCAGTTCTTC
>TRBV4-1|TRBD1|-|TRBJ1-2
CASSQLGQSLYGYTF
TGCGCCAGCAGCCAGCTGGGACAGTCTCTCTATGGCTACACCTTC
>TRBV5-4|-|-|TRBJ2-1
CASSDPVRTYNEQFF
TGTGCCAGCAGCGATCCCGTCAGGACCTACAATGAGCAGTTCTTC
>TRBV5-1|-|-|TRBJ2-7
CASSLVPGLSGSYEQYF
TGCGCCAGCAGCTTGGTGCCTGGACTTAGCGGCTCCTACGAGCAGTACTTC
>TRBV29-1|-|-|TRBJ2-3
CSVERGGNTQYF
TGCAGCGTTGAAAGAGGGGGGAATACGCAGTATTTT
>TRBV29-1|-|once|TRBJ2-3
CSVSAGSGILNTDTQYF
TGCAGCGTTTCGGCGGGCTCTGGAATTCTTAACACAGATACGCAGTATTTT
>TRBV2|-|-|TRBJ1-1
CASSEMGGGGYTEAFF
TGTGCCAGCAGTGAAATGGGGGGCGGCGGGTACACTGAAGCTTTCTTT
>TRBV5-1|-|-|TRBJ2-5
CASSLGLVYVGETQYF
TGCGCCAGCAGCTTGGGCCTTGTATACGTAGGAGAGACCCAGTACTTC
>TRBV7-2|TRBD2|-|TRBJ2-3
CASSLVGLLSATQYF
TGTGCCAGCAGCTTAGTGGGACTACTCTCGGCTACGCAGTATTTT